Following are 16 T cell receptor beta chains from one sample sequenced in a study of cytomegalovirus exposure and HLA in healthy donors. A multiplex PCR was run with 60 Vbeta primers and 13 Jbeta primers. Using immunoSEQ multiplex PCR, the repertoire was profiled, and TCRdb retains in-frame clones only, with some absent. The sample shows around 100,000 clones, about 74% of them seen only once. Sequencing used PBMCs. These TCRs come from a female donor in good health and CMV-seropositive.

The chain has TRBV7-9 and TRBJ1-6; D not certain. V was clipped by 5 bases and J by 13 bases, with 21 bases between them. The CDR3 runs to 15 residues. CDR1 is SEHNR and CDR2 is FQNEAQ in the germline V gene (reference sequence). CDR3 amino acids: CASSPPTVSTSPLHF. The CDR3 DNA is TGTGCCAGCAGCCCCCCAACAGTGAGCACTTCGCCCCTCCACTTT.

The rearrangement joins TRBV5-1 to TRBJ1-4; D call uncertain. CDR1 SGHRS and CDR2 YFSETQ come from the germline V gene. The CDR3 is 16 amino acids. The V end was cut by 0 bases, the J end by 7 bases, with 16 bases between. CDR3: CASSLDGRLGGEKLFF. The CDR3 DNA sequence: TGCGCCAGCAGCTTGGATGGTAGGCTCGGAGGTGAAAAACTGTTTTTT.

This clone has only a few counts. The CDR3 region has the DNA TGTGCCAGTAGTAAGCGGGGACAGGGGGCGCGGGTGAACACTGAAGCTTTCTTT. It codes for CASSKRGQGARVNTEAFF. The chain recombines TRBV19 with TRBJ1-1; 12 bases agree with TRBD1. Germline V gene sequence: CDR1 LNHDA, CDR2 SQIVND (reference sequence). V shed 4 bases and J 0 bases; nucleotides not matched to a gene: 9. This CDR3 has 18 amino acids. Drawing the rest from reference TRBV19 and TRBJ1-1, the complete variable domain is DGGITQSPKYLFRKEGQNVTLSCEQNLNHDAMYWYRQDPGQGLRLIYYSQIVNDFQKGDIAEGYSVSREKKESFPLTVTSAQKNPTAFYLCASSKRGQGARVNTEAFFGQGTRLTVV.

The chain combines TRBV15 with TRBJ2-7; D is perhaps TRBD1 (5 bases). Looked up from germline, CDR1 is LNHNV and CDR2 is YYDKDF (reference sequence). Trimming left V 0 bases short and J 3 bases short, with 9 bases between. CDR3 length: 14 amino acids. The CDR3 coding sequence is TGTGCCACCAGCAGAGATAAGGGGTTCTACGAGCAGTACTTC. Its protein is CATSRDKGFYEQYF.

J is TRBJ2-3 and V is TRBV4-2; 11 positions agree with TRBD2. The CDR3 contains 17 residues. CDR1 is LGHNA, CDR2 YNFKEQ, per germline. The trim removed 2 bases at V and 3 bases at J, leaving 7 bases unmatched. The CDR3 DNA follows: TGTGCCAGCAGCCAAAATTTAGCGGGGGGGCAAACAGATACGCAGTATTTT. Translating gives CASSQNLAGGQTDTQYF.

The CDR3 loop reads CASKVQGAAQPQHF. CDR3 DNA sequence: TGTGCCAGTAAGGTACAGGGGGCAGCGCAGCCCCAGCATTTT. The chain couples TRBV19 to TRBJ1-5, with 9 bases matching TRBD1. The CDR3 length is 14 residues. The germline gives CDR1 LNHDA, CDR2 SQIVND (reference sequence). The V and J ends lost 7 bases and 7 bases, in that order; junction bases with no gene match: 8.

The chain uses TRBV9 and TRBJ2-1, with D possibly matching TRBD2 (7 bases). The CDR3 spans 16 residues. Germline V gene lookup returns CDR1 SGDLS and CDR2 YYNGEE. V lost 0 bases and J 0 bases, leaving 10 bases between the germline ends. Here the CDR3 reads CASSVEGGASYNEQFF. CDR3 nucleotide sequence: TGTGCCAGCAGCGTAGAAGGGGGGGCCTCCTACAATGAGCAGTTCTTC.

V is TRBV27 and J is TRBJ1-5; a weak D match, TRBD1 (6 bases). This CDR3 contains 17 residues. V was clipped by 5 bases and J by 0 bases, with 17 bases between them. Germline CDR1 reads MNHEY; CDR2 reads SMNVEV (reference sequence). Here the CDR3 reads CASSPKDRSFSNQPQHF. CDR3 in DNA: TGTGCCAGCAGTCCCAAAGACAGGAGTTTTAGCAATCAGCCCCAGCATTTT.

This chain connects TRBV11-2 to TRBJ1-2; D unresolved. Trimming shortened V by 3 bases and J by 4 bases, and 6 bases separated the two germline ends. This CDR3 spans 12 amino acids. Germline assignment: CDR1 SGHAT and CDR2 FQNNGV. CDR3 residues: CASSFSGYGYTF. The CDR3 bases are TGTGCCAGCAGCTTCTCAGGCTATGGCTACACCTTC. The whole variable domain, remainder taken from reference TRBV11-2 and TRBJ1-2, is EAGVAQSPRYKIIEKRQSVAFWCNPISGHATLYWYQQILGQGPKLLIQFQNNGVVDDSQLPKDRFSAERLKGVDSTLKIQPAKLEDSAVYLCASSFSGYGYTFGSGTRLTVV.

The chain is built from TRBV4-2 and TRBJ1-1; TRBD1 aligns across 7 bases. The ends lost 1 base at V and 2 bases at J; junction bases unmatched: 4. Germline CDR1 is LGHNA and CDR2 is YNFKEQ. The CDR3 runs to 15 residues. Here the CDR3 reads CASSQAGQANTEAFF. The CDR3 region has the DNA TGTGCCAGCAGCCAAGCCGGACAGGCCAACACTGAAGCTTTCTTT.

The chain has TRBV5-1 and TRBJ2-2; TRBD1 might be the D (6 bases). This CDR3 has 17 residues. The V end was cut by 4 bases, the J end by 6 bases, with 22 bases between. CDR1 is SGHRS, CDR2 YFSETQ, per germline. The chain's CDR3 is CASSEGRTDPTAGELFF. In DNA, the CDR3 is TGCGCCAGCAGCGAGGGGCGGACAGACCCAACCGCCGGGGAGCTGTTTTTT.

The chain links TRBV5-6 to TRBJ2-2; 8 nucleotides match TRBD1. Germline values: CDR1 SGHDT, CDR2 YYEEEE. The V gene end was trimmed by 0 bases and the J gene end by 4 bases; junction bases not matched to a gene: 2. CDR3 length: 15 residues. The CDR3 DNA reads TGTGCCAGCAGCTTGGGACAGGGGAGCACCGGGGAGCTGTTTTTT. Translating it yields CASSLGQGSTGELFF. The entire variable domain, with the rest obtained from reference TRBV5-6 and TRBJ2-2, is as follows: DAGVTQSPTHLIKTRGQQVTLRCSPKSGHDTVSWYQQALGQGPQFIFQYYEEEERQRGNFPDRFSGHQFPNYSSELNVNALLLGDSALYLCASSLGQGSTGELFFGEGSRLTVL.

The V call is TRBV9, the J call TRBJ1-1, with no clear D. Germline V lookup: CDR1 SGDLS, CDR2 YYNGEE. There are 13 residues in the CDR3. Trimming cost V 0 bases and J 4 bases, with 7 bases left between them. The CDR3 spells CASSVVSSTEAFF. The CDR3 DNA follows: TGTGCCAGCAGCGTAGTTAGTAGCACTGAAGCTTTCTTT.

This clone was counted a few times. The V and J genes are TRBV30 and TRBJ1-5; D gene uncertain. V shed 4 bases and J shed 3 bases, with 13 bases lying between them. Germline values: CDR1 GTSNPN, CDR2 SVGIG (reference sequence). The CDR3 spans 14 residues. CDR3 protein: CAWNADTLNQPQHF. The DNA for the CDR3 is TGTGCCTGGAACGCCGACACGCTCAATCAGCCCCAGCATTTT.

The chain combines TRBV6-4 with TRBJ2-2; TRBD2 matches 10 bases. Germline CDR1 MRHNA, CDR2 SNTAGT. V shed 10 bases and J 3 bases; nucleotides not matched to a gene: 5. CDR3 length equals 14 residues. The CDR3 nucleotides read TGTGCCACCCGACTAGCGGGCCACACCGGGGAGCTGTTTTTT. Translation: CATRLAGHTGELFF.

The chain is built from TRBV6-1 and TRBJ1-2; D ambiguous. The CDR3 has 14 amino acids. The V end was cut by 6 bases, the J end by 1 base, with 12 bases between. Germline loops: CDR1 MNHNS, CDR2 SASEGT. The CDR3 loop is CASRASGSNYGYTF. The CDR3 nucleotides are TGTGCCAGCAGGGCATCGGGAAGTAACTATGGCTACACCTTC.